These 7 T cell receptor beta chains were sequenced from one sample in a study of blood T cell repertoires in COVID-19. Libraries were prepared by immunoSEQ multiplex PCR; TCRdb keeps only in-frame clonotypes and omits some of them. The table lists about 170,000 clones, approximately 91% of them singletons. The sequenced sample was PBMCs or T cells enriched from blood (not recorded which). The source of these receptors is a woman under 30 who had recovered from COVID-19.

The V call is TRBV4-1, the J call TRBJ2-7, with TRBD1 matching over 7 bases. Germline V gene data show CDR1 as MGHRA and CDR2 as YSYEKL. With 1 base clipped from V and 3 bases from J, the junction kept 3 bases outside the gene matches. The CDR3 covers 14 residues. The CDR3 DNA reads as TGCGCCAGCAGCCAAGTAACAGGGGTCTACGAGCAGTACTTC. Protein product: CASSQVTGVYEQYF.

V and J are TRBV6-5 and TRBJ2-4; maybe TRBD2 (6 bases). CDR1 and CDR2 (germline): MNHEY, SVGAGI. The CDR3 runs to 16 residues. Between the trimmed V and J ends, which lost 2 bases and 0 bases, there was a span of 11 bases. Here the CDR3 DNA reads TGTGCCAGCAGTTACCTAGGAGGGCCAGCCAAAAACATTCAGTACTTC. Encoded protein: CASSYLGGPAKNIQYF.

The chain joins TRBV7-2 to TRBJ2-4; 7 bases map to TRBD1. The CDR3 is made up of 14 amino acids. Germline V gene lookup returns CDR1 SGHTA and CDR2 FQGNSA. V lost 7 bases to trimming and J lost 1 base; unmatched junction nucleotides: 4. CDR3 sequence: CASTADRAKNIQYF. Here the CDR3 DNA reads TGTGCCAGCACCGCGGACAGGGCCAAAAACATTCAGTACTTC.

DNA of the CDR3: TGTGCCAGCAGCGACAGCCCCATAGAAGCTTTCTTT. This encodes CASSDSPIEAFF. This chain joins TRBV7-9 and TRBJ1-1, with a tentative D call TRBD1 (5 bases). V was trimmed by 5 bases and J by 8 bases, leaving 12 bases between them. The CDR3 runs to 12 residues. Per the germline V gene, CDR1 is SEHNR and CDR2 is FQNEAQ (reference sequence).

The V gene is TRBV19, the J gene TRBJ2-1, with D maybe TRBD2 (6 bases). CDR3 length: 13 amino acids. Trimming removed 5 bases from V and 4 bases from J, with 9 bases in between. Germline loops: CDR1 LNHDA, CDR2 SQIVND (reference sequence). The CDR3 protein is CASSAGYYNEQFF. The CDR3 bases are TGTGCCAGTAGTGCGGGGTATTACAATGAGCAGTTCTTC.

The V and J genes are TRBV20-1 and TRBJ1-4; perhaps TRBD1 as D (6 bases). CDR1 is DFQATT and CDR2 is SNEGSKA in the germline V gene (reference sequence). Trimming removed 3 bases from V and 6 bases from J, with 20 bases in between. CDR3 length: 16 residues. The CDR3 reads CSASYQGPHQHEKLFF. CDR3 bases: TGCAGTGCTAGTTATCAGGGGCCCCATCAGCATGAAAAACTGTTTTTT.

The J gene is TRBJ2-2, the V gene TRBV29-1; a possible D gene is TRBD1 (6 bases). The CDR3 is 12 residues long. Germline V gene lookup returns CDR1 SQVTM and CDR2 ANQGSEA. Trimming pared 5 bases from V and 9 bases from J, leaving 13 bases between. Written as DNA, the CDR3 is TGCAGCGTTTTCCGACAGGCCCGGGAGCTGTTTTTT. Protein product: CSVFRQARELFF.